This T cell receptor (beta chain) comes out of a study of blood T cell repertoires in COVID-19. Original data processing: Quantification of nucleated cells was approximated via reference gene primer amplification. TCRdb keeps only in-frame clones here, not all; method: immunoSEQ multiplex PCR. D and trimming come from the DNA, and the V and J calls and clone size come from that table. Of 250,000 to 350,000 clones in the sample, around nine tenths were seen once. The germline V gene encodes CDR1 SGHNT and CDR2 YYREEE (reference sequence). The CDR3 is 14 residues long. V lost 4 bases to trimming and J lost 3 bases; unmatched junction nucleotides: 4.

Sample: peripheral blood. This rearrangement joins TRBV5-4 to TRBJ2-3; TRBD2 matches at 8 bases. The clonotype was recovered from an older woman with acute or convalescent COVID-19. This CDR3 is CASSPSGGTDTQYF. CDR3 DNA sequence: TGTGCCAGCAGCCCGAGCGGGGGAACAGATACGCAGTATTTT.